This T cell receptor (beta chain) originates from a study of T cell clones after liver transplantation. This CDR3 comprises 17 residues. The V and J ends lost 7 bases and 3 bases, in that order; junction bases with no gene match: 17. Germline CDR1 and CDR2: SGHNT and YYREEE (reference sequence). Sequenced by immunoSEQ multiplex PCR; TCRdb stores in-frame clones only, minus some. The sample yields tens of thousands of clones, 80% to 85% seen once. The source material was CD4+ T cells from blood, sampled 46 months after liver transplant. The chain uses TRBV5-4 and TRBJ2-3, with 7 bases identical to TRBD2. The origin of this receptor is a human patient who received a liver transplant. The T cells may partly be graft donor cells. CDR3 in amino acids: CASHGLRAGELTDTQYF. For the CDR3, the DNA is TGTGCCAGCCACGGGTTGAGGGCGGGAGAATTAACAGATACGCAGTATTTT.